This entry lists 30 T cell receptor beta chains sequenced from one sample in a study of identical twins' blood T cells. TCRdb analysed the 5' RACE reads with MiXCR anew, one entry per CDR3 protein. Altogether around 380,000 distinct CDR3 sequences are present, under 30% being singletons, with the ten largest covering about 6%. Specimen: PBMCs. All receptors come from a woman aged 18-49 years in good health.

This clonotype showed up just a few times. J is TRBJ1-6 and V is TRBV12-3 or TRBV12-4; D gene ambiguous. V lost 5 bases and J 7 bases, leaving 6 bases between the germline ends. This CDR3 comprises 12 residues. As DNA, the CDR3 is TGTGCCAGCAGTGGAGAGAATTCACCCCTCCACTTT. Protein sequence: CASSGENSPLHF.

V is TRBV7-9 and J is TRBJ1-1; D might be TRBD1 (6 bases). The CDR3 is 14 amino acids. CDR1 is SEHNR, CDR2 FQNEAQ, per germline (reference sequence). V was shortened by 5 bases and J by 6 bases, with 16 bases between the two germline ends. CDR3 loop: CASSAIGGRSEAFF. DNA of the CDR3: TGTGCCAGCAGCGCTATAGGGGGGCGATCTGAAGCTTTCTTT.

The chain combines TRBV20-1 with TRBJ2-1; D not resolved. CDR3 size: 12 residues. The germline gives CDR1 DFQATT, CDR2 SNEGSKA (reference sequence). V gave up 6 bases and J gave up 12 bases, with 18 bases separating them. The DNA for the CDR3 is TGCAGTGCCCTAGGGCCCCTAGGTGGGCAGTTCTTC. It specifies CSALGPLGGQFF.

This clonotype has ten or more counts. This chain joins TRBV6-5 and TRBJ1-2; D perhaps matches TRBD1 (6 bases). The CDR3 is 14 residues long. Germline CDR1 reads MNHEY; CDR2 reads SVGAGI. Trimming stripped 5 bases from V and 4 bases from J, with 14 bases between. CDR3 region: CASSPQGGSYGYTF. DNA of the CDR3: TGTGCCAGCAGTCCACAGGGAGGGTCCTATGGCTACACCTTC.

This clonotype was seen more than once but under ten times. The CDR3 nucleotides read TGTGCCAGCAGCCAACAGGGGACAGGAAATTCACCCCTCCACTTT. Its translation is CASSQQGTGNSPLHF. The rearrangement uses TRBV14 and TRBJ1-6; TRBD1 agrees at 8 bases. The CDR3 totals 15 residues. Germline V CDR1 and CDR2: SGHDN, FVKESK. Unmatched junction bases numbered 4, after V lost 2 bases and J lost 7 bases.

This clonotype was seen only a few times. The rearrangement links TRBV11-2 to TRBJ2-7; TRBD1 might be the D (5 bases). Germline V gene lookup returns CDR1 SGHAT and CDR2 FQNNGV. V lost 6 bases and J lost 4, with 19 bases in between. CDR3 length equals 15 residues. The CDR3 region is CASRSPGQRRYEQYF. The CDR3 bases are TGTGCCAGCAGATCCCCAGGGCAAAGAAGATACGAGCAGTACTTC.

This clonotype has a handful of counts. This sequence joins TRBV25-1 and TRBJ2-1; 7 positions match TRBD2. Germline lookup yields CDR1 MGHDK and CDR2 SYGVNS. The CDR3 is 15 residues long. J was trimmed by 4 bases and V by 5 bases; bases with no gene match: 8. The CDR3 nucleotides read TGTGCCAGCAGTAAGAGGGCGGGAGTTTACAATGAGCAGTTCTTC. Protein sequence: CASSKRAGVYNEQFF.

The CDR3 bases are TGTGCCAGCAGTGACGGGGAGTCAGGCAATGAGCAGTTCTTC. This encodes CASSDGESGNEQFF. V and J are TRBV6-4 and TRBJ2-1, with TRBD2 as a possible D gene (5 bases). V was cut by 2 bases and J by 6 bases, with 11 bases left in between. Germline V gene lookup returns CDR1 MRHNA and CDR2 SNTAGT. This CDR3 has 14 amino acids.

With respect to this clonotype: Possible read error: a much larger clone is one base away. This CDR3 is CASSDRRLNHPQHF. CDR3 sequence (DNA): TGTGCCAGCAGCGACAGACGCCTTAATCATCCCCAGCATTTT. The chain couples TRBV6-2 or TRBV6-3 to TRBJ1-5; possibly TRBD1 for D (5 bases). Germline lookup yields CDR1 MNHEY and CDR2 SVGEGT. The CDR3 runs to 14 residues.

The table lists this clonotype with a few counts. The genes are TRBV24-1 and TRBJ2-1; 7 nucleotides agree with TRBD1. The CDR3 covers 14 residues. V shed 4 bases and J 8 bases; nucleotides not matched to a gene: 7. Germline assignment: CDR1 KGHDR and CDR2 SFDVKD. CDR3 coding DNA: TGTGCCACCAGTGACCCCTCAACAGGGGATGAGCAGTTCTTC. The encoded protein is CATSDPSTGDEQFF.

The chain couples TRBV10-2 to TRBJ1-1; D is ambiguous. V lost 7 bases, J lost 1 base, and 13 bases lay in between. Per germline, CDR1 WSHSY and CDR2 SAAADI. This CDR3 comprises 14 residues. This chain's CDR3 is CASISGRRNTEAFF. CDR3 nucleotides: TGCGCCAGCATTTCGGGCAGGAGGAACACTGAAGCTTTCTTT.

The CDR3: CASSYPPRIGTEAFF. For the CDR3, the DNA is TGTGCCAGCAGCTACCCGCCCCGTATCGGCACTGAAGCTTTCTTT. The chain couples TRBV6-2 or TRBV6-3 to TRBJ1-1; D is ambiguous. The length of the CDR3 is 15 residues. Germline CDR1 MNHEY, CDR2 SVGEGT. Deletions cut 6 bases from V and 4 bases from J, with 18 bases between.

This clonotype was found a few times. This chain connects TRBV2 to TRBJ1-5; D is unresolved. Deletions cut 8 bases from V and 5 bases from J, with 16 bases between. CDR1 is SNHLY and CDR2 is FYNNEI in the germline V gene. The CDR3 covers 14 residues. The CDR3 bases are TGTGCCAGCTCCAGTGAATCTGGGGATCAGCCCCAGCATTTT. This translates into CASSSESGDQPQHF.

Regarding this clonotype: Possible read error: a much larger clone is one base away. The gene calls are TRBV7-6 and TRBJ2-5; 7 bases are a match to TRBD1. The CDR3 runs 16 residues. V shed 1 base and J 1 base; nucleotides not matched to a gene: 6. The germline V gene has CDR1 SGHVS and CDR2 FNYEAQ. The CDR3 coding sequence is TGTGCCAGCAGCTTAGTAGGGACAGCTCGCCAAGAGACCCAGTACTTC. The encoded protein is CASSLVGTARQETQYF.

This clonotype occurred many times. The rearrangement links TRBV2 to TRBJ1-2, with D possibly matching TRBD1 (6 bases). Per germline, CDR1 SNHLY and CDR2 FYNNEI. The V end was cut by 10 bases, the J end by 4 bases, with 16 bases between. The CDR3 spans 13 residues. DNA for the CDR3: TGTGCCACCCTTGGACAGCTCGGCTATGGCTACACCTTC. Translation gives CATLGQLGYGYTF.

This clonotype appeared a few times. This rearrangement joins TRBV5-5 to TRBJ1-5, with TRBD1 matching 7 bases. Germline CDR1 SGHKS, CDR2 YYEKEE (reference sequence). The CDR3 spans 14 residues. V dropped 3 bases and J dropped 3; count of bases not matched to a gene: 3. The DNA for the CDR3 is TGTGCCAGCAGCTGGACAGGTATCAATCAGCCCCAGCATTTT. It encodes CASSWTGINQPQHF. The complete variable domain, with remaining parts taken from reference TRBV5-5 and TRBJ1-5, reads DAGVTQSPTHLIKTRGQQVTLRCSPISGHKSVSWYQQVLGQGPQFIFQYYEKEERGRGNFPDRFSARQFPNYSSELNVNALLLGDSALYLCASSWTGINQPQHFGDGTRLSIL.

This clonotype has a single count. The chain recombines TRBV2 with TRBJ1-1, with D perhaps matching TRBD1 (5 bases). The germline gives CDR1 SNHLY, CDR2 FYNNEI. The CDR3 is 11 residues long. Trimming removed 6 bases from V and 11 bases from J, with 13 bases in between. CDR3 nucleotide sequence: TGTGCCAGCAGGGTCCGGGACTATGCTTTCTTT. Translating it yields CASRVRDYAFF.

The chain employs TRBV6-5 and TRBJ1-5; TRBD1 agrees at 9 bases. The CDR3 sequence is 14 residues long. Per the germline V gene, CDR1 is MNHEY and CDR2 is SVGAGI. V was clipped by 6 bases and J by 7 bases; unmatched bases: 7. The CDR3 nucleotides read TGTGCCAGCAGCGCTGGGACAGGGTGGCAGCCCCAGCATTTT. This translates into CASSAGTGWQPQHF.

The V and J genes are TRBV5-4 and TRBJ2-2; D possibly corresponds to TRBD1 (6 bases). The CDR3 totals 15 residues. CDR1 SGHNT and CDR2 YYREEE come from the germline V gene (reference sequence). The germline V and J ends were trimmed by 2 bases and 4 bases, with 12 bases remaining between them. Written as DNA, the CDR3 is TGTGCCAGCAGCTTCATCGGACAGACCACCGGGGAGCTGTTTTTT. Residues: CASSFIGQTTGELFF.

This rearrangement joins TRBV7-9 to TRBJ1-4, with D possibly matching TRBD1 (5 bases). In germline, CDR1 is SEHNR, CDR2 FQNEAQ (reference sequence). This CDR3 spans 12 amino acids. Trimming shortened V by 4 bases and J by 7 bases, and 7 bases separated the two germline ends. CDR3 sequence: CASSSGTEKLFF. CDR3 DNA sequence: TGTGCCAGCAGCTCCGGGACTGAAAAACTGTTTTTT. Using reference TRBV7-9 and TRBJ1-4 for the parts outside the CDR3, the full variable domain is DTGVSQNPRHKITKRGQNVTFRCDPISEHNRLYWYRQTLGQGPEFLTYFQNEAQLEKSRLLSDRFSAERPKGSFSTLEIQRTEQGDSAMYLCASSSGTEKLFFGSGTQLSVL.

In this sample, this clonotype turned up a few times. The chain couples TRBV29-1 to TRBJ1-2; D may be TRBD1 (6 bases). The germline V and J ends were trimmed by 6 bases and 6 bases, with 17 bases remaining between them. The CDR3 sequence is 13 residues long. From germline, CDR1 is SQVTM and CDR2 ANQGSEA. CDR3 DNA: TGCAGCGTATTTCAGGGGAGGGAGGATGGCTACACCTTC. This gives the protein CSVFQGREDGYTF.

This clonotype showed up just a few times. The chain carries TRBV7-3 and TRBJ1-1, with TRBD1 as a possible D gene (6 bases). The germline CDR1 and CDR2 sequences are SGHTA and FQGTGA. Deletions cut 0 bases from V and 4 bases from J, with 9 bases between. This CDR3 contains 14 residues. The CDR3 bases are TGTGCCAGCAGCTTAACTGGGGGCGGCACTGAAGCTTTCTTT. It encodes CASSLTGGGTEAFF.

Worth noting for this clonotype: Germline is not matched at one junction end, which may reflect a read error. This chain connects TRBV3-1 to TRBJ1-2; D ambiguous. Per germline, CDR1 LGHDT and CDR2 YNNKEL (reference sequence). The CDR3 covers 12 residues. CDR3: CTSSQSATGYTF. The CDR3, as DNA: TGTACCAGCAGCCAATCGGCCACTGGCTACACCTTC.

Comment on this clonotype: This sequence may be a read error, since a much larger clone differs from it by one base. The chain recombines TRBV11-1 with TRBJ2-3, with TRBD2 identical over 8 bases. Per the germline V gene, CDR1 is SGHAT and CDR2 is FQDESV (reference sequence). This CDR3 spans 15 amino acids. J was trimmed by 1 base and V by 6 bases; bases with no gene match: 6. CDR3 residues: CASSLGTRRTDTQYF. CDR3 bases: TGTGCCAGCAGTCTCGGGACTAGACGCACAGATACGCAGTATTTT. The whole variable domain, filled in from reference TRBV11-1 and TRBJ2-3, reads EAEVAQSPRYKITEKSQAVAFWCDPISGHATLYWYRQILGQGPELLVQFQDESVVDDSQLPKDRFSAERLKGVDSTLKIQPAELGDSAMYLCASSLGTRRTDTQYFGPGTRLTVL.

This rearrangement joins TRBV19 to TRBJ2-7, with 7 positions matching TRBD1. The CDR3 consists of 14 residues. The germline gives CDR1 LNHDA, CDR2 SQIVND (reference sequence). The J segment lost 3 bases and the V segment lost 5 bases, leaving 7 bases of the junction unmatched. This chain's CDR3 is CASSAAGGFYEQYF. CDR3 in DNA: TGTGCCAGTAGTGCAGCAGGGGGTTTCTACGAGCAGTACTTC. Full variable domain (missing parts from reference TRBV19 and TRBJ2-7): DGGITQSPKYLFRKEGQNVTLSCEQNLNHDAMYWYRQDPGQGLRLIYYSQIVNDFQKGDIAEGYSVSREKKESFPLTVTSAQKNPTAFYLCASSAAGGFYEQYFGPGTRLTVT.

This clonotype turned up a few times. The chain links TRBV4-2 to TRBJ1-5, with 7 bases that match TRBD1. This CDR3 is built from 15 residues. Germline V gives CDR1 LGHNA, CDR2 YNFKEQ. The J segment lost 6 bases and the V segment lost 3 bases, leaving 8 bases of the junction unmatched. For the CDR3, the DNA is TGTGCCAGCAGCCAGGACAGGTGGTCCATTCAGCCCCAGCATTTT. Protein: CASSQDRWSIQPQHF.

The chain has TRBV7-9 and TRBJ1-6; D unresolved. The CDR3 length is 16 residues. V was shortened by 2 bases and J by 0 bases, with 8 bases between the two germline ends. The germline gives CDR1 SEHNR, CDR2 FQNEAQ (reference sequence). CDR3 sequence reads: CASSLLRSSYNSPLHF. The CDR3 DNA follows: TGTGCCAGCAGCTTATTGAGGAGCTCCTATAATTCACCCCTCCACTTT.

The chain is built from TRBV20-1 and TRBJ2-3; D uncertain. Between the trimmed V and J ends, which lost 2 bases and 4 bases, there was a span of 13 bases. The CDR3 is 14 amino acids. Germline values: CDR1 DFQATT, CDR2 SNEGSKA (reference sequence). The CDR3 nucleotides read TGCAGTGCTAGAAAAGGTCCGTCTTCAGATACGCAGTATTTT. This gives the protein CSARKGPSSDTQYF.

The V gene is TRBV20-1, the J gene TRBJ2-1, with TRBD2 as a possible D gene (6 bases). V shed 3 bases and J shed 10 bases, with 19 bases lying between them. The CDR3 extends over 14 amino acids. CDR1 is DFQATT and CDR2 is SNEGSKA in the germline V gene (reference sequence). The CDR3 sequence: CSARGGVNLEEQFF. Here the CDR3 DNA reads TGCAGTGCTAGGGGGGGAGTCAACCTCGAGGAGCAGTTCTTC.

The J gene is TRBJ1-2, the V gene TRBV7-2; D uncertain. V dropped 1 base and J dropped 6 bases, with 12 bases sitting between them. The CDR3 totals 14 residues. CDR1 SGHTA and CDR2 FQGNSA come from the germline V gene. DNA for the CDR3: TGTGCCAGCAGCTTAGGAGCAGGATTACATGGCTACACCTTC. This sequence encodes CASSLGAGLHGYTF.